These 10 T cell receptor beta chains share one sample of origin, sequenced in a study of blood T cell repertoires in COVID-19. Assay: immunoSEQ multiplex PCR; the TCRdb copy retains only in-frame clones and omits some. This table holds approximately 160,000 clones, roughly nine tenths found once. The sample was peripheral blood. The receptor source for this set is a woman in her 70s with acute or convalescent COVID-19.

The rearrangement uses TRBV18 and TRBJ1-1, with 7 bases identical to TRBD1. Germline CDR1 KGHSH, CDR2 LQKENI. Trimming cost V 5 bases and J 5 bases; bases outside gene matches: 8. This CDR3 has 14 residues. CDR3 amino acids: CASSSDREGTEAFF. The CDR3 nucleotides are TGTGCCAGCTCATCCGACAGGGAAGGTACTGAAGCTTTCTTT.

This chain links TRBV28 with TRBJ2-1; 15 bases line up with TRBD2. V shed 5 bases, J shed 7 bases, and the junction held 6 bases outside the gene matches. Per germline, CDR1 MDHEN and CDR2 SYDVKM. CDR3 length equals 16 residues. The CDR3 DNA follows: TGTGCCAGCAGTAAACCCGGGACTAGCGGGAGGAATGAGCAGTTCTTC. It specifies CASSKPGTSGRNEQFF.

The CDR3 protein is CASSVSTGYEQYF. CDR3 DNA: TGTGCCAGCAGCGTATCGACAGGCTACGAGCAGTACTTC. V is TRBV9 and J is TRBJ2-7; a weak D match, TRBD1 (6 bases). V was trimmed by 1 base and J by 3 bases, leaving 8 bases between them. The CDR3 is 13 amino acids. From germline, CDR1 is SGDLS and CDR2 YYNGEE.

The chain couples TRBV6-4 to TRBJ2-3; TRBD1 is a possible D gene (6 bases). Germline CDR1 MRHNA, CDR2 SNTAGT. The CDR3 runs 15 residues. V gave up 4 bases and J gave up 1 base, with 12 bases separating them. The CDR3 is CASSVRGIGTDTQYF. The CDR3 nucleotides read TGTGCCAGCAGTGTAAGGGGGATTGGCACAGATACGCAGTATTTT.

This chain connects TRBV5-1 to TRBJ2-5; 11 nucleotides align to TRBD1. After removal of 2 bases from V and 3 bases from J, the junction contained 9 bases not matched to a gene. Germline CDR1 SGHRS, CDR2 YFSETQ. CDR3 size: 17 residues. The CDR3 reads CASSFGRDRGLEETQYF. In DNA, the CDR3 is TGCGCCAGCAGCTTCGGTAGGGACAGGGGGTTGGAAGAGACCCAGTACTTC.

The chain joins TRBV7-2 to TRBJ1-5, with D hard to call. This CDR3 spans 15 amino acids. Looked up from germline, CDR1 is SGHTA and CDR2 is FQGNSA. V lost 2 bases, J lost 3 bases, and 11 bases lay in between. The DNA for the CDR3 is TGTGCCAGCAGCTTAATGTCGGGGAACAATCAGCCCCAGCATTTT. Its protein is CASSLMSGNNQPQHF.

The gene calls are TRBV2 and TRBJ2-1; 10 bases agree with TRBD2. This CDR3 has 15 amino acids. Trimming took 2 bases from V and 5 from J; bases not matched to a gene: 3. Germline values: CDR1 SNHLY, CDR2 FYNNEI. The CDR3 region is CASSELSGRNNEQFF. CDR3 coding DNA: TGTGCCAGCAGTGAACTTAGCGGGAGGAACAATGAGCAGTTCTTC.

The chain has TRBV7-2 and TRBJ2-3, with D maybe TRBD2 (6 bases). V gave up 1 base and J gave up 4 bases, with 12 bases separating them. The CDR3 is 15 residues long. Germline CDR1 SGHTA, CDR2 FQGNSA. The CDR3 is CASSLVLSGADTQYF. CDR3 nucleotide sequence: TGTGCCAGCAGCTTAGTTCTATCGGGGGCAGATACGCAGTATTTT.

This sequence joins TRBV28 and TRBJ2-1, with 9 bases matching TRBD2. Germline values: CDR1 MDHEN, CDR2 SYDVKM. The CDR3 has 15 amino acids. The trim removed 6 bases at V and 8 bases at J, leaving 11 bases unmatched. CDR3 protein: CASRGPGLASHEQFF. CDR3 nucleotides: TGTGCCAGCAGGGGACCCGGACTAGCGAGCCATGAGCAGTTCTTC.

The CDR3 DNA reads TGCAGCGTTGAAAGGAACAGCGGGAGGGATACGCAGTATTTT. Translating gives CSVERNSGRDTQYF. The chain recombines TRBV29-1 with TRBJ2-3; 9 nucleotides match TRBD2. Trimming took 2 bases from V and 6 from J; bases not matched to a gene: 6. Germline V gene data show CDR1 as SQVTM and CDR2 as ANQGSEA. This CDR3 is 14 amino acids long.